These 28 T cell receptor beta chains originate from one sample sequenced in a study of cytomegalovirus exposure and HLA in healthy donors. With 60 Vbeta and 13 Jbeta primers, the PCR was carried out. Profiled with immunoSEQ multiplex PCR; TCRdb holds only in-frame clones, not every one. The sample shows about 170,000 clones, around 84% of them seen only once. Sequencing input: PBMCs. These receptors all come from a boy younger than 10 in good health and CMV-seronegative.

The V gene is TRBV5-1, the J gene TRBJ2-5, with D uncertain. CDR1 and CDR2 from the germline V gene are SGHRS and YFSETQ. The CDR3 contains 15 residues. The V gene lost 0 bases and the J gene lost 2 bases, with 11 bases spanning the gap. Written as DNA, the CDR3 is TGCGCCAGCAGCTTGGCCGGCTCAGGACAAGAGACCCAGTACTTC. Its protein product is CASSLAGSGQETQYF.

Concerning this clone: Because the CDR3's place on the DNA is in doubt, the DNA is left out and the CDR3 is given as listed by TCRdb. This sequence joins TRBV5-8 and TRBJ1-5. Germline-derived CDR1 and CDR2 are SGHTS and YDEGEE. Ends included, the CDR3 has 15 residues. The CDR3 spells CASILGGWGNQPQHF.

CDR3 sequence (DNA): TGTGCCAGCAGCTCACAACAGGGGATGAACACTGAAGCTTTCTTT. Translation: CASSSQQGMNTEAFF. The genes are TRBV7-6 and TRBJ1-1, with TRBD1 matching over 7 bases. The CDR3 is 15 residues long. V lost 4 bases and J lost 0; bases outside the gene matches: 5. CDR1 is SGHVS, CDR2 FNYEAQ, per germline.

This clone was seen once. The chain links TRBV28 to TRBJ2-1, with 7 bases matching TRBD2. The CDR3 runs to 14 residues. Unmatched junction bases numbered 5, after V lost 5 bases and J lost 4 bases. Looked up from germline, CDR1 is MDHEN and CDR2 is SYDVKM. CDR3 loop: CASSVGGGYNEQFF. DNA of the CDR3: TGTGCCAGCAGTGTAGGCGGGGGATACAATGAGCAGTTCTTC.

The CDR3 nucleotides read TGCAGCGGATCCGGGACAGGGAACACTGAAGCTTTCTTT. Translation gives CSGSGTGNTEAFF. The chain joins TRBV29-1 to TRBJ1-1, with 8 bases that match TRBD1. CDR3 length: 13 amino acids. Germline V gives CDR1 SQVTM, CDR2 ANQGSEA. The ends lost 7 bases at V and 1 base at J; junction bases unmatched: 5.

DNA for the CDR3: TGTGCCAGGCGGCGCGCGGGCACCGGGGAGCTGTTTTTT. Its translation: CARRRAGTGELFF. The J gene is TRBJ2-2, the V gene TRBV28; weak D call: TRBD2 (5 bases). The germline V and J ends were trimmed by 9 bases and 4 bases, with 12 bases remaining between them. In germline, CDR1 is MDHEN, CDR2 SYDVKM. CDR3 length: 13 amino acids.

V and J are TRBV5-1 and TRBJ2-7, with 8 bases lining up with TRBD1. With 1 base clipped from V and 5 bases from J, the junction kept 2 bases outside the gene matches. This CDR3 comprises 13 residues. CDR1 and CDR2 from the germline V gene are SGHRS and YFSETQ. The CDR3 sequence is CASSLRTGNEQYV. The CDR3 DNA reads TGCGCCAGCAGCTTGAGGACAGGGAACGAGCAGTACGTC.

The chain combines TRBV28 with TRBJ2-7, with 15 bases aligning to TRBD2. There are 15 residues in the CDR3. V was clipped by 6 bases and J by 2 bases; unmatched bases: 2. Germline CDR1 MDHEN, CDR2 SYDVKM. The CDR3 nucleotides read TGTGCCAGCAGCGGGACTAGCGGGAGGACCTACGAGCAGTACTTC. Translation gives CASSGTSGRTYEQYF.

This chain links TRBV28 with TRBJ2-6, with D possibly matching TRBD1 (6 bases). Germline values: CDR1 MDHEN, CDR2 SYDVKM. This CDR3 has 15 amino acids. V was trimmed by 6 bases and J by 3 bases, leaving 12 bases between them. CDR3 nucleotide sequence: TGTGCCAGCAGCACAGGGTCGAGTGGGGCCAACGTCCTGACTTTC. Encoded protein: CASSTGSSGANVLTF.

This chain uses TRBV6-5 with TRBJ2-3; D perhaps matches TRBD2 (5 bases). The germline V gene encodes CDR1 MNHEY and CDR2 SVGAGI. The CDR3 length is 15 residues. Trimming took 6 bases from V and 2 from J, leaving 15 bases between them. Here the CDR3 reads CASRKLRGATDTQYF. CDR3 coding DNA: TGTGCCAGCAGGAAACTTCGGGGAGCCACAGATACGCAGTATTTT.

V is TRBV28 and J is TRBJ1-1, with D possibly being TRBD1 (6 bases). The germline gives CDR1 MDHEN, CDR2 SYDVKM. V lost 4 bases and J lost 8, with 14 bases in between. The CDR3 runs to 13 residues. In nucleotides, the CDR3 is TGTGCCAGCAGTTCCATCTCAGGGGACGAAGCTTTCTTT. Protein: CASSSISGDEAFF.

This clone was observed once. This chain joins TRBV14 and TRBJ2-3; TRBD1 might be the D (6 bases). The CDR3 has 15 amino acids. V was shortened by 8 bases and J by 0 bases, with 15 bases between the two germline ends. Germline V CDR1 and CDR2: SGHDN, FVKESK. CDR3 nucleotide sequence: TGTGCCAGCGAGCCCGGGACAAAAAGCACAGATACGCAGTATTTT. Translated: CASEPGTKSTDTQYF. Together with reference TRBV14 and TRBJ2-3, the CDR3 gives the full variable domain: EAGVTQFPSHSVIEKGQTVTLRCDPISGHDNLYWYRRVMGKEIKFLLHFVKESKQDESGMPNNRFLAERTGGTYSTLKVQPAELEDSGVYFCASEPGTKSTDTQYFGPGTRLTVL.

The chain is built from TRBV18 and TRBJ2-2; no clear D gene. V lost 1 base and J lost 4, with 13 bases in between. The CDR3 is 16 amino acids. Germline-derived CDR1 and CDR2 are KGHSH and LQKENI. CDR3 nucleotide sequence: TGTGCCAGCTCACCACTTACACGCTCGGGCACCGGGGAGCTGTTTTTT. As protein: CASSPLTRSGTGELFF. The variable domain in full, with the rest retrieved from reference TRBV18 and TRBJ2-2, is NAGVMQNPRHLVRRRGQEARLRCSPMKGHSHVYWYRQLPEEGLKFMVYLQKENIIDESGMPKERFSAEFPKEGPSILRIQQVVRGDSAAYFCASSPLTRSGTGELFFGEGSRLTVL.

V is TRBV28 and J is TRBJ1-2, with D possibly matching TRBD1 (5 bases). V was cut by 7 bases and J by 8 bases, with 17 bases left in between. Germline V gene lookup returns CDR1 MDHEN and CDR2 SYDVKM. CDR3 length equals 13 residues. The CDR3 protein is CASIWGELLGYTF. CDR3 nucleotides: TGTGCCAGCATCTGGGGGGAGCTGTTAGGCTACACCTTC.

This rearrangement joins TRBV20-1 to TRBJ1-1, with D hard to call. The germline CDR1 and CDR2 sequences are DFQATT and SNEGSKA (reference sequence). The CDR3 loop spans 11 amino acids. V was trimmed by 5 bases and J by 5 bases, leaving 9 bases between them. The chain's CDR3 is CSAPRFTEAFF. Here the CDR3 DNA reads TGCAGTGCTCCTAGGTTTACTGAAGCTTTCTTT.

The rearrangement joins TRBV27 to TRBJ2-1; D possibly corresponds to TRBD1 (6 bases). The germline gives CDR1 MNHEY, CDR2 SMNVEV (reference sequence). This CDR3 has 14 amino acids. V lost 8 bases and J lost 4, with 15 bases in between. CDR3 coding DNA: TGTGCCAGCGCATCCGGGACAAATTACAATGAGCAGTTCTTC. This sequence encodes CASASGTNYNEQFF.

This clone was recorded only once. The chain carries TRBV6-6 and TRBJ1-1; D is uncertain. Looked up from germline, CDR1 is MNHNY and CDR2 is SVGAGI (reference sequence). The CDR3 has 15 amino acids. V was shortened by 4 bases and J by 0 bases, with 12 bases between the two germline ends. The CDR3 nucleotides read TGTGCCAGCAGTTTGAAAGTTAACATGAACACTGAAGCTTTCTTT. Its translation: CASSLKVNMNTEAFF.

The chain couples TRBV21-1 to TRBJ1-4. TRBV21-1 is classified as a pseudogene. This CDR3 is 16 amino acids long. The CDR3 bases are TGTGCCAGCAGCAACTGGACTGGCCCATTTGGAGGAAAACTGTTTTTT. This encodes CASSNWTGPFGGKLFF.

The V and J genes are TRBV28 and TRBJ1-5; possible D gene TRBD1, 5 bases. Germline assignment: CDR1 MDHEN and CDR2 SYDVKM. V dropped 7 bases and J dropped 0 bases, with 13 bases sitting between them. The CDR3 length is 15 residues. The CDR3 DNA reads as TGTGCCAGCACCATGGGGGGTCTTAGCAATCAGCCCCAGCATTTT. This encodes CASTMGGLSNQPQHF.

CDR3 amino acids: CASSQDRVGRGYQPQHF. For the CDR3, the DNA is TGCGCCAGCAGCCAAGATAGGGTCGGCAGGGGATATCAGCCCCAGCATTTT. This chain uses TRBV4-1 with TRBJ1-5; D is possibly TRBD1 (6 bases). Between the trimmed V and J ends, which lost 0 bases and 5 bases, there was a span of 17 bases. The length of the CDR3 is 17 residues. Germline V gene sequence: CDR1 MGHRA, CDR2 YSYEKL.

The chain carries TRBV28 and TRBJ2-7; D might be TRBD2 (6 bases). Germline V gene sequence: CDR1 MDHEN, CDR2 SYDVKM. Trimming removed 6 bases at V and 4 bases at J, with 10 bases between. The CDR3 runs to 12 residues. CDR3 sequence reads: CASRRGWYEQYF. The CDR3 coding sequence is TGTGCCAGCAGGCGGGGATGGTACGAGCAGTACTTC.

The chain has TRBV9 and TRBJ1-1, with 7 bases identical to TRBD1. This CDR3 contains 12 residues. V shed 4 bases, J shed 10 bases, and the junction held 7 bases outside the gene matches. Germline V lookup: CDR1 SGDLS, CDR2 YYNGEE. CDR3 DNA sequence: TGTGCCAGCAGCCTTGGACAGGCTCCAGCTTTCTTT. Protein sequence: CASSLGQAPAFF.

The V and J genes are TRBV28 and TRBJ2-3; perhaps TRBD2 as D (6 bases). There are 13 residues in the CDR3. CDR1 and CDR2 (germline): MDHEN, SYDVKM. The ends were cut back, 5 bases at V and 7 bases at J, with 13 bases in the middle. The CDR3 coding sequence is TGTGCCAGCAGTAGTAGCGGACCTTATACGCAGTATTTT. Translated: CASSSSGPYTQYF.

The gene calls are TRBV6-6 and TRBJ1-2, with D possibly TRBD1 on 5 matching bases. CDR3 length: 14 residues. Germline V gene sequence: CDR1 MNHNY, CDR2 SVGAGI (reference sequence). V gave up 0 bases and J gave up 6 bases, with 11 bases separating them. CDR3 region: CASSYSGTEDGYTF. The CDR3 DNA reads TGTGCCAGCAGTTACTCGGGGACTGAGGATGGCTACACCTTC.

The chain links TRBV18 to TRBJ1-3; D call uncertain. Looked up from germline, CDR1 is KGHSH and CDR2 is LQKENI. V dropped 5 bases and J dropped 0 bases, with 11 bases sitting between them. This CDR3 has 15 residues. CDR3 nucleotide sequence: TGTGCCAGCTCAGCTTCCGGTGACTCTGGAAACACCATATATTTT. This gives the protein CASSASGDSGNTIYF.

This clone was picked up one time. The chain couples TRBV20-1 to TRBJ1-2; the D is unclear. V shed 6 bases and J shed 3 bases, with 8 bases lying between them. The CDR3 contains 11 residues. Germline values: CDR1 DFQATT, CDR2 SNEGSKA (reference sequence). This chain's CDR3 is CSASGYYGYTF. The CDR3 DNA reads as TGCAGTGCCTCAGGCTACTATGGCTACACCTTC.

Only a few counts were recorded for this clone. This chain links TRBV6-4 with TRBJ2-7; a weak D match, TRBD1 (5 bases). Trimming cost V 3 bases and J 3 bases, with 12 bases left between them. There are 14 residues in the CDR3. Germline-derived CDR1 and CDR2 are MRHNA and SNTAGT. The DNA of the CDR3 is TGTGCCAGCAGTGAGTCCAGGGCCCTCTACGAGCAGTACTTC. Protein sequence: CASSESRALYEQYF.

The gene calls are TRBV29-1 and TRBJ2-1; D is possibly TRBD2 (6 bases). CDR1 and CDR2 from the germline V gene are SQVTM and ANQGSEA. The CDR3 contains 13 residues. V lost 1 base and J 8 bases, leaving 12 bases between the germline ends. CDR3 in DNA: TGCAGCGTTGAAGGGAGGGGCTTTTATGAGCAGTTCTTC. This codes for CSVEGRGFYEQFF.